A single sample gave rise to the 16 T cell receptor beta chains below, sequenced in a study of neurological immune-mediated disorders (dated by TCRdb to between 2018 and 2021). Libraries were made using 5' RACE. The instrument was an Illumina HiSeq 2500. Through fastp at Q25 and MiXCR, TCRdb rebuilt clones from the public reads, retaining in-frame beta chains. Identical CDR3 proteins give one entry, which carries the most common genes and DNA. This sample comprises 50,000 to 70,000 distinct CDR3 sequences, almost 3.5% of them detected only once. The top ten clones comprise more than 3% of the sample. Sequenced sample: PBMCs. The receptors were sampled from a man aged 40-49 years with multiple sclerosis.

This clonotype was recorded a few times. Given a much more abundant clone one base away, this may be a read error. The chain joins TRBV5-1 to TRBJ2-3, with 9 nucleotides matching TRBD2. This CDR3 has 16 residues. The germline gives CDR1 SGHRS, CDR2 YFSETQ. The CDR3 DNA follows: TGCGCCAGCAGTTCACCGGGGGGGACTAGCAGAGATAAGCAGTATTTT. It yields the protein CASSSPGGTSRDKQYF. The entire variable domain, with the rest obtained from reference TRBV5-1 and TRBJ2-3, is as follows: KAGVTQTPRYLIKTRGQQVTLSCSPISGHRSVSWYQQTPGQGLQFLFEYFSETQRNKGNFPGRFSGRQFSNSRSEMNVSTLELGDSALYLCASSSPGGTSRDKQYFGPGTRLTVL.

Many counts were recorded for this clonotype. The genes are TRBV7-3 and TRBJ2-5; 15 nucleotides match TRBD2. Germline V gene data show CDR1 as SGHTA and CDR2 as FQGTGA. The CDR3 contains 18 residues. V was pared by 2 bases and J by 5 bases, with 9 bases of the junction left unmatched. DNA of the CDR3: TGTGCCAGCAGCTTAGGGACTAGCGGGAGGAGGGCCGGGGAGACCCAGTACTTC. Translating it yields CASSLGTSGRRAGETQYF.

This clonotype was observed at least ten times. The chain is built from TRBV20-1 and TRBJ1-1, with 12 bases lining up with TRBD1. The CDR3 is 12 amino acids. V was clipped by 6 bases and J by 11 bases; unmatched bases: 7. The germline gives CDR1 DFQATT, CDR2 SNEGSKA (reference sequence). CDR3 sequence reads: CSAAGQGAVAFF. For the CDR3, the DNA is TGCAGTGCCGCGGGACAGGGGGCGGTCGCTTTCTTT.

In its sample, this clonotype was seen many times. The V call is TRBV5-1, the J call TRBJ2-4, with D possibly being TRBD2 (7 bases). Germline V gene data show CDR1 as SGHRS and CDR2 as YFSETQ. The CDR3 totals 15 residues. Trimming shortened V by 4 bases and J by 2 bases, and 13 bases separated the two germline ends. CDR3 in amino acids: CASSPWGGSKNIQYF. The CDR3 coding sequence is TGCGCCAGCAGCCCCTGGGGGGGCTCCAAAAACATTCAGTACTTC.

This clonotype occurred many times. This sequence joins TRBV20-1 and TRBJ2-7; 7 nucleotides agree with TRBD1. The CDR3 has 12 amino acids. V was clipped by 6 bases and J by 6 bases; unmatched bases: 8. Per germline, CDR1 DFQATT and CDR2 SNEGSKA (reference sequence). CDR3 amino acids: CSAPLRTGEQYF. The CDR3 DNA is TGCAGTGCCCCCCTCAGGACAGGCGAGCAGTACTTC.

This clonotype has at least ten counts. The chain recombines TRBV5-1 with TRBJ1-5; D not resolved. V was clipped by 4 bases and J by 2 bases, with 10 bases between them. Germline V gene sequence: CDR1 SGHRS, CDR2 YFSETQ. CDR3 length equals 14 residues. As DNA, the CDR3 is TGCGCCAGCAGCCCGGGGTCGGGCAATCAGCCCCAGCATTTT. This codes for CASSPGSGNQPQHF.

Many counts were recorded for this clonotype. This chain links TRBV6-4 with TRBJ2-7; a possible D gene is TRBD1 (7 bases). V was shortened by 2 bases and J by 2 bases, with 16 bases between the two germline ends. Looked up from germline, CDR1 is MRHNA and CDR2 is SNTAGT. CDR3 length: 16 residues. The CDR3 nucleotides are TGTGCCAGCAGTGACACCCCGGGGGACAGAGCCTACGAGCAGTACTTC. Its translation is CASSDTPGDRAYEQYF.

This clonotype appeared many times. The rearrangement uses TRBV5-1 and TRBJ2-5, with TRBD1 matching over 8 bases. Trimming cost V 4 bases and J 4 bases; bases outside gene matches: 9. This CDR3 spans 15 amino acids. The germline V gene has CDR1 SGHRS and CDR2 YFSETQ. The CDR3 loop is CASSTAGQGRETQYF. The CDR3 DNA sequence: TGCGCCAGCAGCACCGCTGGACAGGGTCGAGAGACCCAGTACTTC.

This clonotype was detected many times. This sequence joins TRBV5-1 and TRBJ2-2; D gene ambiguous. Per germline, CDR1 SGHRS and CDR2 YFSETQ. This CDR3 comprises 17 residues. CDR3 nucleotides: TGCGCAACGTCTTCCCTGGAGAGATCTCAGGACACCGGGGAGCTGTTTTTT. Translation gives CATSSLERSQDTGELFF.

As to this clonotype: One end of the junction varies from germline; a read error may be responsible. This rearrangement joins TRBV6-5 to TRBJ1-6, with D uncertain. The CDR3 totals 15 residues. Germline loops: CDR1 MNHEY, CDR2 SVGAGI. The chain's CDR3 is CASSLGYSYNSHLHF. Written as DNA, the CDR3 is TGTGCCAGCAGTTTGGGGTACTCCTATAATTCACACCTCCACTTT.

For this clonotype: This may come from a read error, since a much larger clone is one base off. The V and J genes are TRBV5-1 and TRBJ1-1; TRBD1 is a possible D gene (5 bases). The CDR3 extends over 12 amino acids. The germline CDR1 and CDR2 sequences are SGHRS and YFSETQ. Here the CDR3 reads CDSSFDAGDAFF. As DNA, the CDR3 is TGCGACAGCAGCTTTGATGCGGGGGACGCTTTCTTT.

This clonotype has a count of ten or more. The V call is TRBV3-1, the J call TRBJ1-1, with D uncertain. Trimming stripped 4 bases from V and 3 bases from J, with 15 bases between. The CDR3 extends over 15 amino acids. Germline V gene data show CDR1 as LGHDT and CDR2 as YNNKEL (reference sequence). The CDR3 spells CASSPAWLVDTEAFF. Here the CDR3 DNA reads TGTGCCAGCAGCCCCGCTTGGTTGGTAGACACTGAAGCTTTCTTT.

This clonotype has a count of ten or more. This chain links TRBV12-3 or TRBV12-4 with TRBJ1-2; 7 positions agree with TRBD1. The trim removed 4 bases at V and 6 bases at J, leaving 14 bases unmatched. The CDR3 extends over 16 amino acids. For the CDR3, the DNA is TGTGCCAGCAGTTATAGGCCCCAGGGGGATTTTCATGGCTACACCTTC. It yields the protein CASSYRPQGDFHGYTF.

This clonotype was picked up many times. The gene calls are TRBV6-6 and TRBJ2-5; 8 bases line up with TRBD1. The CDR3 is 19 residues long. Germline V CDR1 and CDR2: MNHNY, SVGAGI (reference sequence). J lost 1 base, V lost 7 bases, and 20 bases had no gene match. The CDR3 spells CASTQPWGTGGPFQETQYF. The CDR3, as DNA: TGTGCCAGCACCCAACCTTGGGGGACAGGAGGCCCCTTCCAAGAGACCCAGTACTTC.

This clonotype has ten or more counts. The rearrangement uses TRBV29-1 and TRBJ2-5; the match to TRBD1 covers 8 bases. Germline V gene lookup returns CDR1 SQVTM and CDR2 ANQGSEA. V trimming: 4 bases; J trimming: 3 bases; junction bases outside the gene matches: 4. This CDR3 region has 13 residues. This CDR3 reads CSVAAGGEETQYF. In DNA, the CDR3 is TGCAGCGTTGCGGCAGGGGGCGAAGAGACCCAGTACTTC.

This clonotype came up many times. V and J are TRBV20-1 and TRBJ1-2, with a possible D match to TRBD1 (5 bases). Germline CDR1 DFQATT, CDR2 SNEGSKA (reference sequence). CDR3 length: 15 amino acids. V dropped 3 bases and J dropped 5 bases, with 19 bases sitting between them. The CDR3 DNA reads as TGCAGTGCTAGCCCTCCGACGTTCGGGGGTTATGGCTACACCTTC. It is translated as CSASPPTFGGYGYTF.